This TCR beta chain was sequenced for a study of OX40 agonist ivuxolimab in advanced cancers. At the level of the study: Partial responses were seen in three patients, one with hepatocellular carcinoma and two with cutaneous melanoma.

Exclusion applied to patients with autoimmune disease history or systemic immunosuppression. The study sampled blood at baseline, cycle 4 day 1, and cycle 7 day 1. TCRdb's table, derived via immunoSEQ multiplex PCR, lists solely in-frame clones and lacks some. The sample has 20,000 to 30,000 clones, roughly 79% seen once. Study results and caveats: The average count of expanded clones was higher among CD8+ T cells than among CD4+.

Notes on this clone: Its antigen is not known.

V was pared by 0 bases and J by 2 bases, with 3 bases of the junction left unmatched. This CDR3 has 15 residues. From germline, CDR1 is SGDLS and CDR2 YYNGEE. The receptor's source is an adult with an advanced solid tumor such as melanoma, head and neck, liver or kidney cancer. Sequencing used CD4+ or CD8+ T cells sorted from blood, obtained in a trial of the OX40 agonist ivuxolimab. This chain joins TRBV9 and TRBJ2-3, with TRBD1 matching 7 bases. The CDR3 coding sequence is TGTGCCAGCAGCGTAGAGACAGGGATCACAGATACGCAGTATTTT. It specifies CASSVETGITDTQYF.